Listed here are 10 T cell receptor beta chains from one sample, sequenced in a study of radiation and T cells in renal cell carcinoma. The assay was immunoSEQ multiplex PCR, and TCRdb's table has in-frame clones only and misses some. The sample yields more than 15,000 clones, about 61% seen once. Treatment of the sample: treatment-naive control, cytoreductive nephrectomy. The input for sequencing was tumor tissue, taken from a patient whose treatment was nephrectomy without radiotherapy. Receptors were obtained from a man between 50 and 59 years old with renal cell carcinoma.

This clone was counted many times. Within the sample, other DNA sequences also encode this same CDR3. CDR3 region: CASSLVYRNTEAFF. In nucleotides, the CDR3 is TGTGCCAGCAGCTTAGTTTATCGGAACACTGAAGCTTTCTTT. This chain uses TRBV7-2 with TRBJ1-1; D unclear. Germline loops: CDR1 SGHTA, CDR2 FQGNSA. V was pared by 1 base and J by 1 base, with 7 bases between. The CDR3 covers 14 residues.

The rearrangement links TRBV5-1 to TRBJ2-7; 10 bases agree with TRBD1. V was clipped by 6 bases and J by 7 bases; unmatched bases: 22. Germline V CDR1 and CDR2: SGHRS, YFSETQ. CDR3 length: 18 residues. In nucleotides, the CDR3 is TGCGCCAGCAATCTTACGACAGGGGGCGGACTCCCCCGGTTAGAGCAGTACTTC. Its translation is CASNLTTGGGLPRLEQYF.

V gene TRBV11-2 combines with J gene TRBJ2-2, with 7 bases lining up with TRBD2. Germline CDR1 and CDR2: SGHAT and FQNNGV. The V gene end was trimmed by 3 bases and the J gene end by 7 bases; junction bases not matched to a gene: 5. The CDR3 has 14 residues. CDR3: CASSFRGVNGELFF. In DNA, the CDR3 is TGTGCCAGCAGCTTCCGGGGGGTTAACGGGGAGCTGTTTTTT.

The chain employs TRBV9 and TRBJ2-3; 8 bases line up with TRBD2. The germline V gene has CDR1 SGDLS and CDR2 YYNGEE. J lost 3 bases, V lost 0 bases, and 6 bases had no gene match. The CDR3 covers 16 residues. CDR3 residues: CASSVEAGLGTDTQYF. CDR3 bases: TGTGCCAGCAGCGTAGAGGCGGGACTAGGGACAGATACGCAGTATTTT.

V and J are TRBV7-2 and TRBJ1-2, with TRBD1 as a possible D gene (6 bases). The CDR3 spans 14 residues. V was shortened by 5 bases and J by 4 bases, with 14 bases between the two germline ends. The germline V gene encodes CDR1 SGHTA and CDR2 FQGNSA. This chain's CDR3 is CASSPDRRFYGYTF. The CDR3 nucleotides are TGTGCCAGCAGCCCCGACAGGCGGTTCTATGGCTACACCTTC.

The DNA for the CDR3 is TGCGCCAGCAGTAAGCACGGGGACTCCTACGAGCAGTACTTC. It specifies CASSKHGDSYEQYF. The chain recombines TRBV10-1 with TRBJ2-7; TRBD2 is a possible D gene (5 bases). CDR3 length: 14 amino acids. Looked up from germline, CDR1 is WNHNN and CDR2 is SYGVQD (reference sequence). V dropped 5 bases and J dropped 0 bases, with 11 bases sitting between them.

This rearrangement joins TRBV5-8 to TRBJ2-3; D is undetermined. Deletions cut 5 bases from V and 2 bases from J, with 12 bases between. This CDR3 has 14 residues. The germline V gene encodes CDR1 SGHTS and CDR2 YDEGEE. This CDR3 is CASRRSSVTDTQYF. The CDR3 coding sequence is TGTGCCAGCAGGCGGTCCTCGGTCACAGATACGCAGTATTTT.

This clone was recorded once. The V call is TRBV30, the J call TRBJ2-7; D may be TRBD2 (6 bases). Germline V gene data show CDR1 as GTSNPN and CDR2 as SVGIG (reference sequence). V lost 1 base, J lost 3 bases, and 7 bases lay in between. The CDR3 covers 12 residues. In DNA, the CDR3 is TGTGCCTGGAGTGGTAGCGGCTACGAGCAGTACTTC. As protein: CAWSGSGYEQYF.

CDR3 bases: TGTGCCAGCTCAAGACTTGCCCAGGGGAACACCGGGGAGCTGTTTTTT. Translated, it gives CASSRLAQGNTGELFF. This chain links TRBV18 with TRBJ2-2, with a tentative D call TRBD1 (5 bases). The CDR3 runs 16 residues. Germline assignment: CDR1 KGHSH and CDR2 LQKENI. V lost 5 bases, J lost 1 base, and 14 bases lay in between.

By frequency in the sample, this clone is medium-sized. This chain connects TRBV9 to TRBJ2-7; the D call may be TRBD1 or TRBD2 (5 bases each). The CDR3 totals 15 residues. V lost 4 bases and J 0 bases, leaving 14 bases between the germline ends. Germline lookup yields CDR1 SGDLS and CDR2 YYNGEE. The CDR3 bases are TGTGCCAGCAGCCCCTCCGGGACGGTCTCCTACGAGCAGTACTTC. This encodes CASSPSGTVSYEQYF.